This TCR beta chain was found in a study of blood T cell repertoires in COVID-19. Study context: The United States, Italy and Spain supplied acute and convalescent COVID-19 samples.

Sequencing was performed with immunoSEQ multiplex PCR; in TCRdb, only in-frame clones are kept and a portion is missing. This sample has around 200,000 clones, with 80% to 90% found just once. The CDR3 consists of 14 residues. Germline V gene lookup returns CDR1 LNHDA and CDR2 SQIVND (reference sequence). The ends were cut back, 6 bases at V and 3 bases at J, with 14 bases in the middle. The chain carries TRBV19 and TRBJ1-2; tentative D call: TRBD1 (6 bases). The source material was peripheral blood. The TCR was taken from a woman aged 80 or over with active or convalescent COVID-19. The CDR3 region is CASRFQGPDYGYTF. The CDR3 nucleotides are TGTGCCAGTAGATTTCAGGGGCCCGACTATGGCTACACCTTC. Full variable domain (remainder filled in from reference TRBV19 and TRBJ1-2): DGGITQSPKYLFRKEGQNVTLSCEQNLNHDAMYWYRQDPGQGLRLIYYSQIVNDFQKGDIAEGYSVSREKKESFPLTVTSAQKNPTAFYLCASRFQGPDYGYTFGSGTRLTVV.